This T cell receptor (beta chain) was profiled in a study of response to subunit inactivated influenza vaccine. TCRdb reprocessed the RT-PCR reads via MiXCR and lists one record per CDR3 protein. The sample shows around 190,000 distinct CDR3 sequences, approximately 9.2% of them seen only once. Study-wide results and limits: Authors suggested that a seasonal influenza vaccination recruits few new T cells each time.

This clonotype was seen more than once but under ten times. Its cognate antigen is unknown. Relative to the germline gene, one junction end is altered; a read error may explain this. CDR1 is MNHEY, CDR2 SVGAGI, per germline. The CDR3 runs to 12 residues. This chain connects TRBV6-5 to TRBJ2-1; D is unclear. This sample comprised non-naive T cells sorted from PBMCs, obtained on the day of vaccination. The sequence was obtained from a man in his fifties or sixties who received an inactivated influenza vaccine. The CDR3 reads CASSPPGPRWDF. The CDR3 coding sequence is TGTGCCAGCAGTCCTCCGGGCCCCCGTTGGGACTTC.